This T cell receptor (beta chain) is drawn from a study of shared clonotypes between healthy human individuals. This clone was detected a few times. Its cognate antigen is unknown. This CDR3 comprises 13 residues. Trimming removed 2 bases at V and 6 bases at J, with 11 bases between. Germline V gene lookup returns CDR1 MNHNY and CDR2 SVGAGI (reference sequence). Study observations and caveats: Expectations were that clonotype sharing among donors would be affected by sequencing depth.

All participating donors were Caucasian adults from Nashville, Tennessee. As processed by the authors: Quality scores were absent from the junction-only immunoSEQ sequences, so filtering differed. Clones were read by immunoSEQ multiplex PCR, and TCRdb kept only the in-frame ones, dropping some. Clone size and the V and J calls come from that table; the DNA yielded D and trimming. The sample yields around 500,000 clones, approximately 80% seen once. The specimen was PBMCs. The chain combines TRBV6-6 with TRBJ2-7; a weak D match, TRBD1 (5 bases). The TCR sequence derives from a woman in her thirties or forties in good health. Some clones in this sample may be carry-over from other donors' samples. The CDR3 nucleotides are TGTGCCAGCAGTTACCCGACAGCCTCCGAGCAGTACTTC. Protein: CASSYPTASEQYF.